The T cell receptor (beta chain) described here comes from a study of blood T cell repertoires in COVID-19. Across the study: COVID-19 samples, acute and convalescent, were from the United States, Italy and Spain. The analysed material was cDNA or gDNA that came from T cells, B-cell-depleted T cells, or PBMCs.

This CDR3 region has 14 residues. CDR1 is MDHEN, CDR2 SYDVKM, per germline. The V and J ends lost 4 bases and 3 bases, in that order; junction bases with no gene match: 5. As originally analysed: Researchers report that nucleated cell counts were estimated from reference gene primer amplification. Measured with immunoSEQ multiplex PCR; TCRdb has only the in-frame clones, and not every one. V, J and clone size are those of that table, while D and trimming were read from the DNA. This sample carries about 35,000 clones, 87% of them seen once, and the ten largest clones take approximately 47%. The origin of this receptor is a human donor in a cohort sampled during active COVID-19. The material sequenced was peripheral blood. The chain couples TRBV28 to TRBJ2-7; TRBD1 matches at 8 bases. In nucleotides, the CDR3 is TGTGCCAGCAGTTGGACAGGGTCCAGCTACGAGCAGTACTTC. Translated: CASSWTGSSYEQYF.